One sample yielded the 17 T cell receptor beta chains listed below, sequenced in a study of blood T cell repertoires in COVID-19. Clones were sequenced by immunoSEQ multiplex PCR, and TCRdb holds only the in-frame ones, with some missing. The table records about 60,000 clones, 60% to 85% of them present only once. The sample taken for sequencing was peripheral blood. The receptors derive from a human donor in a cohort sampled during active COVID-19.

The V gene is TRBV30, the J gene TRBJ2-2; D not certain. CDR1 GTSNPN and CDR2 SVGIG come from the germline V gene (reference sequence). The CDR3 spans 14 residues. The V gene lost 3 bases and the J gene lost 1 base, with 9 bases spanning the gap. The CDR3 loop reads CAWSGVVNTGELFF. The CDR3 nucleotides are TGTGCCTGGAGCGGAGTGGTGAACACCGGGGAGCTGTTTTTT.

The chain combines TRBV20-1 with TRBJ2-7; 10 positions match TRBD2. Germline V gene lookup returns CDR1 DFQATT and CDR2 SNEGSKA (reference sequence). V gave up 5 bases and J gave up 6 bases; unmatched junction bases: 19. This CDR3 spans 17 amino acids. The chain's CDR3 is CSAGGQGASGSLSEQYF. The DNA of the CDR3 is TGCAGTGCTGGTGGGCAGGGGGCTAGCGGGAGTTTGAGCGAGCAGTACTTC.

This clone has only a few counts. CDR3 DNA: TGTGCCAGCAGCCAAGACGGTTCGGGGGGTCTGTCCTACGAGCAGTACTTC. Protein sequence: CASSQDGSGGLSYEQYF. V is TRBV3-1 (or the pseudogene TRBV3-2) and J is TRBJ2-7, with 7 bases matching TRBD2. This CDR3 is built from 17 residues. With 0 bases clipped from V and 1 base from J, the junction kept 9 bases outside the gene matches. CDR1 is LGHDT and CDR2 is YNNKEL in the germline V gene (reference sequence).

The chain uses TRBV10-3 and TRBJ1-3; unclear D gene. The germline V and J ends were trimmed by 8 bases and 3 bases, with 14 bases remaining between them. The germline CDR1 and CDR2 sequences are ENHRY and SYGVKD. This CDR3 is built from 14 residues. CDR3 bases: TGTGCCATCGCGGCACAACTTAGTGGAAACACCATATATTTT. Its translation is CAIAAQLSGNTIYF.

The J gene is TRBJ1-5, the V gene TRBV18; D not certain. Per germline, CDR1 KGHSH and CDR2 LQKENI. Trimming left V 0 bases short and J 7 bases short, with 13 bases between. This CDR3 comprises 15 residues. CDR3: CASSPPNGGRQPQHF. CDR3 nucleotides: TGTGCCAGCTCACCACCGAACGGCGGGAGGCAGCCCCAGCATTTT. Full variable domain (remainder filled in from reference TRBV18 and TRBJ1-5): NAGVMQNPRHLVRRRGQEARLRCSPMKGHSHVYWYRQLPEEGLKFMVYLQKENIIDESGMPKERFSAEFPKEGPSILRIQQVVRGDSAAYFCASSPPNGGRQPQHFGDGTRLSIL.

This chain uses TRBV11-2 with TRBJ2-3; 9 bases are shared with TRBD2. Unmatched junction bases numbered 6, after V lost 3 bases and J lost 2 bases. Germline CDR1 is SGHAT and CDR2 is FQNNGV. The CDR3 length is 16 residues. CDR3 bases: TGTGCCAGCAGCTTTTTTAGCGGGGGAATCACAGATACGCAGTATTTT. Amino acid sequence: CASSFFSGGITDTQYF.

The V and J genes are TRBV6-4 and TRBJ1-2; TRBD1 agrees at 8 bases. J was trimmed by 0 bases and V by 8 bases; bases with no gene match: 2. The length of the CDR3 is 13 residues. CDR1 is MRHNA and CDR2 is SNTAGT in the germline V gene. The CDR3 is CASRGQANYGYTF. CDR3 nucleotides: TGTGCCAGCCGGGGACAGGCTAACTATGGCTACACCTTC.

This clone has just a few counts. The genes are TRBV6-5 and TRBJ2-7, with D tentatively TRBD2 (5 bases). Germline-derived CDR1 and CDR2 are MNHEY and SVGAGI. This CDR3 spans 12 amino acids. V was pared by 8 bases and J by 2 bases, with 10 bases between. The CDR3 coding sequence is TGTGCCAGCCCGGACGGGGCCTACGAGCAGTACTTC. It yields the protein CASPDGAYEQYF.

The genes are TRBV5-1 and TRBJ2-1, with D maybe TRBD2 (5 bases). Germline V gives CDR1 SGHRS, CDR2 YFSETQ. This CDR3 has 14 residues. The V end was cut by 4 bases, the J end by 6 bases, with 14 bases between. CDR3 region: CASSPRLGSNEQFF. The CDR3 DNA sequence: TGCGCCAGCAGCCCGAGATTGGGGAGCAATGAGCAGTTCTTC.

This clone was seen only once. This chain uses TRBV18 with TRBJ1-1, with a tentative D call TRBD1 (5 bases). The V end lost 3 bases, the J end lost 2 bases, and 13 bases lay between the germline ends. There are 15 residues in the CDR3. Germline values: CDR1 KGHSH, CDR2 LQKENI. The CDR3 coding sequence is TGTGCCAGCTCACCGGTTGCAGGGCGAAACACTGAAGCTTTCTTT. Protein sequence: CASSPVAGRNTEAFF.

This clone was counted a single time. The V and J genes are TRBV6-5 and TRBJ1-2, with D possibly TRBD1 on 6 matching bases. V was shortened by 6 bases and J by 1 base, with 9 bases between the two germline ends. The CDR3 is 13 residues long. CDR1 is MNHEY and CDR2 is SVGAGI in the germline V gene. CDR3 in amino acids: CASREDSNYGYTF. In DNA, the CDR3 is TGTGCCAGCAGGGAGGACAGTAACTATGGCTACACCTTC.

The chain carries TRBV19 and TRBJ2-1; the match to TRBD2 covers 10 bases. CDR3 length equals 15 residues. The V segment lost 7 bases and the J segment 4 bases; nucleotides outside the gene matches: 7. Germline assignment: CDR1 LNHDA and CDR2 SQIVND (reference sequence). The CDR3 nucleotides are TGTGCCAGTAAAATCGAACTAGCGGGATACAATGAGCAGTTCTTC. Translating gives CASKIELAGYNEQFF. Full variable domain (missing parts from reference TRBV19 and TRBJ2-1): DGGITQSPKYLFRKEGQNVTLSCEQNLNHDAMYWYRQDPGQGLRLIYYSQIVNDFQKGDIAEGYSVSREKKESFPLTVTSAQKNPTAFYLCASKIELAGYNEQFFGPGTRLTVL.

V usage is TRBV5-4 and J usage is TRBJ2-7, with 7 bases that match TRBD1. Germline CDR1 reads SGHNT; CDR2 reads YYREEE (reference sequence). This CDR3 comprises 12 residues. V trimming: 4 bases; J trimming: 7 bases; junction bases outside the gene matches: 5. The DNA for the CDR3 is TGTGCCAGCAGCACCCGGACAGGAGAGCAGTACTTC. Protein: CASSTRTGEQYF.

This chain connects TRBV28 to TRBJ1-2; 10 positions match TRBD1. This CDR3 has 15 residues. V gave up 6 bases and J gave up 3 bases; unmatched junction bases: 7. Germline lookup yields CDR1 MDHEN and CDR2 SYDVKM. As DNA, the CDR3 is TGTGCCAGCAGCCCACAGGGACAGGGGCACTATGGCTACACCTTC. Protein: CASSPQGQGHYGYTF.

The chain couples TRBV5-1 to TRBJ2-2; 14 positions match TRBD2. Germline CDR1 and CDR2: SGHRS and YFSETQ. This CDR3 spans 20 amino acids. Germline trimming cut 4 bases from V and 0 bases from J; bases unmatched to any gene: 11. CDR3 in amino acids: CASSALDGLAGGSNTGELFF. The CDR3 DNA sequence: TGCGCCAGCAGCGCCCTCGACGGACTAGCGGGAGGTTCGAACACCGGGGAGCTGTTTTTT.

This clone was seen a handful of times. This sequence joins TRBV2 and TRBJ2-1; 9 bases align to TRBD2. V lost 3 bases, J lost 7 bases, and 10 bases stayed unmatched. The CDR3 loop spans 16 amino acids. CDR1 and CDR2 (germline): SNHLY, FYNNEI. The CDR3 is CASSDVVAGEGNEQFF. CDR3 sequence (DNA): TGTGCCAGCAGTGACGTGGTAGCGGGAGAGGGAAATGAGCAGTTCTTC.

The J gene is TRBJ2-1, the V gene TRBV19; D is perhaps TRBD2 (6 bases). Germline CDR1 reads LNHDA; CDR2 reads SQIVND (reference sequence). This CDR3 region has 15 residues. V lost 1 base, J lost 2 bases, and 9 bases lay in between. The CDR3 loop is CASSIGTSPYNEQFF. The CDR3 nucleotides are TGTGCCAGTAGTATAGGAACTAGCCCCTACAATGAGCAGTTCTTC. The full variable domain, with the rest looked up from reference TRBV19 and TRBJ2-1, is DGGITQSPKYLFRKEGQNVTLSCEQNLNHDAMYWYRQDPGQGLRLIYYSQIVNDFQKGDIAEGYSVSREKKESFPLTVTSAQKNPTAFYLCASSIGTSPYNEQFFGPGTRLTVL.